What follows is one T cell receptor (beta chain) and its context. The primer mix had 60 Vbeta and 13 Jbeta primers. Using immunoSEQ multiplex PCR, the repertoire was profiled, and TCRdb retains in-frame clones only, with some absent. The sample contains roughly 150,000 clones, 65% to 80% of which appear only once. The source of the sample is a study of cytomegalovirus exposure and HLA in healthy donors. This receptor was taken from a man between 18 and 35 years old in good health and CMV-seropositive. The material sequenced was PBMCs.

The CDR3 region is CASSYSDRGNTEAFF. The CDR3 nucleotides read TGTGCCAGCAGTTACTCAGACAGGGGGAACACTGAAGCTTTCTTT. The chain is built from TRBV6-6 and TRBJ1-1; TRBD1 aligns across 8 bases. With 0 bases clipped from V and 1 base from J, the junction kept 1 base outside the gene matches. Germline V gene sequence: CDR1 MNHNY, CDR2 SVGAGI (reference sequence). CDR3 length equals 15 residues.